These 2 T cell receptor beta chains share one sample of origin, sequenced in a study of Ad26.COV2.S vaccination and SARS-CoV-2 variants. Method: immunoSEQ multiplex PCR; TCRdb's copy keeps in-frame clones and lacks some. The sample records about 350,000 clones, about 86% being singletons. The treatment is: approximately 18 received Ad26.COV2.S at low or high dose, single or two shots; 5 received placebo; per-sample allocation not given. Specimens were obtained on day 63 following the first vaccine or placebo injection. The specimen comprised peripheral blood, sampled in a trial of Ad26.COV2.S vaccine versus placebo. The receptors derive from a person between 18 and 65 years old who received the Ad26.COV2.S COVID-19 vaccine or a placebo.

This clone has more than one count but fewer than ten. The chain links TRBV2 to TRBJ2-7; D not certain. Germline assignment: CDR1 SNHLY and CDR2 FYNNEI. This CDR3 is built from 11 residues. Trimming stripped 6 bases from V and 8 bases from J, with 11 bases between. The CDR3 loop reads CASRITEKQYF. In nucleotides, the CDR3 is TGTGCCAGCAGGATAACAGAAAAGCAGTACTTC.

The rearrangement joins TRBV7-9 to TRBJ1-3, with 7 positions matching TRBD1. Trimming at V came to 0 bases and at J to 0 bases, leaving 2 bases not matched to a gene. Germline CDR1 SEHNR, CDR2 FQNEAQ (reference sequence). The CDR3 is 16 residues long. The CDR3 bases are TGTGCCAGCAGCTTAGCGGCAGGGGGCTCTGGAAACACCATATATTTT. Protein sequence: CASSLAAGGSGNTIYF.